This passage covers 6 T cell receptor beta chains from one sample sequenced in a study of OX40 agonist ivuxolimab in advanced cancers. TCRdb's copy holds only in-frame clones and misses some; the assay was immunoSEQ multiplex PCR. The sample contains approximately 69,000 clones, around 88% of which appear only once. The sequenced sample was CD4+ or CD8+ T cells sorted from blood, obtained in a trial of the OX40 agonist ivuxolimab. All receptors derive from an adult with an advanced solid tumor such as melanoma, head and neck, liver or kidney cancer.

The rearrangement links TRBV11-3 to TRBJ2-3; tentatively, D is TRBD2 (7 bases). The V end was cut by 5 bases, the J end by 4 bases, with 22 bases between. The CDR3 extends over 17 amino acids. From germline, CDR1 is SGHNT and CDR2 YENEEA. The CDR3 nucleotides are TGTGCCAGCAGCCCCGGCGGCTGGGAGGGGGAAGCAGATACGCAGTATTTT. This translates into CASSPGGWEGEADTQYF.

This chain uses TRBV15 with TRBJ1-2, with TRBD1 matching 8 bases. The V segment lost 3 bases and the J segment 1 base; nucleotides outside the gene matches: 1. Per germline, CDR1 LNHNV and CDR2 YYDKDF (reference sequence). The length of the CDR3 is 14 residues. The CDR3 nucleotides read TGTGCCACCAGCAGTGACAGGGGTAACTATGGCTACACCTTC. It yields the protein CATSSDRGNYGYTF.

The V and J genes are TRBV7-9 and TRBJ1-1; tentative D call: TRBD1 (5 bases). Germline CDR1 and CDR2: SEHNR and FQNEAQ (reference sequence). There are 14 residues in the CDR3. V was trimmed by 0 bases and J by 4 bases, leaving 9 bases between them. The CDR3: CASSLALGGTEAFF. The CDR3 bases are TGTGCCAGCAGCTTAGCTTTGGGGGGCACTGAAGCTTTCTTT.

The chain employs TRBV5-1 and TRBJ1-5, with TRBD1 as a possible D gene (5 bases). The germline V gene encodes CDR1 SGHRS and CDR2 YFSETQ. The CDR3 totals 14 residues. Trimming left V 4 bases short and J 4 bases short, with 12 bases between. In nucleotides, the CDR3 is TGCGCCAGCAGCCGCGACAGCCCGAATCAGCCCCAGCATTTT. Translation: CASSRDSPNQPQHF.

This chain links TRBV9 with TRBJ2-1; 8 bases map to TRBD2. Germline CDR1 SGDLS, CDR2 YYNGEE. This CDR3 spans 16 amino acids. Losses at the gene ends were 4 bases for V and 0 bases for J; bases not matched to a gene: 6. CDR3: CASSTETSGSYNEQFF. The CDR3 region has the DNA TGTGCCAGCAGCACCGAAACTAGCGGCTCCTACAATGAGCAGTTCTTC.

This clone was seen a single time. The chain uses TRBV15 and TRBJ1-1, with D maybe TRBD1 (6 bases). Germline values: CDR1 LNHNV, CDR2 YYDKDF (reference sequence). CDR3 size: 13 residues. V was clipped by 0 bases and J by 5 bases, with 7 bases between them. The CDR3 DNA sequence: TGTGCCACCAGCAGAGATAGGGGGACTGAAGCTTTCTTT. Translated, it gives CATSRDRGTEAFF.